The 21 T cell receptor beta chains listed next were all sequenced from one sample in a study of cytomegalovirus exposure and HLA in healthy donors. The PCR employed 60 Vbeta primers together with 13 Jbeta primers. Clones were sequenced by immunoSEQ multiplex PCR, and TCRdb holds only the in-frame ones, with some missing. The sample lists 150,000 or so clones, 81% occurring once. Input material: PBMCs. All receptors derive from a man aged 45-65 years in good health and CMV-seropositive.

As DNA, the CDR3 is TGTGCCAGCAGCCCCCGGGATCAGCCCCAGCATTTT. It encodes CASSPRDQPQHF. The chain links TRBV5-5 to TRBJ1-5; D gene unclear. The CDR3 consists of 12 residues. Trimming removed 4 bases from V and 5 bases from J, with 7 bases in between. Germline V gene sequence: CDR1 SGHKS, CDR2 YYEKEE (reference sequence).

The V and J genes are TRBV5-1 and TRBJ2-5, with 15 bases aligning to TRBD2. Trimming took 4 bases from V and 5 from J; bases not matched to a gene: 6. CDR1 is SGHRS and CDR2 is YFSETQ in the germline V gene. CDR3 size: 16 residues. For the CDR3, the DNA is TGCGCCAGCAGCCGGGGACTAGCGGGAGGTGACGAGACCCAGTACTTC. Its translation: CASSRGLAGGDETQYF.

The chain uses TRBV2 and TRBJ1-1; 9 bases fit TRBD1. This CDR3 comprises 14 residues. The trim removed 5 bases at V and 6 bases at J, leaving 7 bases unmatched. Germline CDR1 reads SNHLY; CDR2 reads FYNNEI. The CDR3 loop reads CASSPPQGASEAFF. The CDR3 region has the DNA TGTGCCAGCAGTCCACCACAGGGGGCCTCTGAAGCTTTCTTT.

CDR3 sequence reads: CASSLVELANNEQFF. DNA for the CDR3: TGTGCCAGCAGTTTGGTAGAACTAGCCAACAATGAGCAGTTCTTC. The V call is TRBV27, the J call TRBJ2-1; D is possibly TRBD2 (6 bases). Germline CDR1 and CDR2: MNHEY and SMNVEV (reference sequence). The V and J ends lost 3 bases and 5 bases respectively, with 14 bases between them. The length of the CDR3 is 15 residues.

The CDR3 sequence: CASSFVAGPDTQYF. The CDR3 nucleotides are TGCGCCAGCAGCTTTGTTGCGGGGCCTGATACGCAGTATTTT. V usage is TRBV5-1 and J usage is TRBJ2-3; D is possibly TRBD2 (6 bases). The CDR3 is 14 residues long. V was shortened by 2 bases and J by 6 bases, with 13 bases between the two germline ends. Germline lookup yields CDR1 SGHRS and CDR2 YFSETQ.

The chain has TRBV19 and TRBJ2-1, with 10 bases aligning to TRBD2. In germline, CDR1 is LNHDA, CDR2 SQIVND (reference sequence). The CDR3 spans 15 residues. V lost 5 bases and J lost 12; bases outside the gene matches: 13. The CDR3 loop reads CASSFSSGGALGQFF. CDR3 in DNA: TGTGCCAGTAGTTTCTCTAGCGGGGGCGCACTGGGGCAGTTCTTC. Full variable domain (remainder filled in from reference TRBV19 and TRBJ2-1): DGGITQSPKYLFRKEGQNVTLSCEQNLNHDAMYWYRQDPGQGLRLIYYSQIVNDFQKGDIAEGYSVSREKKESFPLTVTSAQKNPTAFYLCASSFSSGGALGQFFGPGTRLTVL.

V usage is TRBV30 and J usage is TRBJ2-7; 10 nucleotides agree with TRBD1. The germline gives CDR1 GTSNPN, CDR2 SVGIG (reference sequence). CDR3 length: 15 residues. The J segment lost 2 bases and the V segment lost 0 bases, leaving 4 bases of the junction unmatched. Written as DNA, the CDR3 is TGTGCCTGGAGTGTAGGGACAGGGGCTCCCTACGAGCAGTACTTC. This codes for CAWSVGTGAPYEQYF.

This clone was picked up a small number of times. This sequence joins TRBV7-3 and TRBJ2-3; D is ambiguous. The CDR3 loop spans 15 amino acids. Trimming took 0 bases from V and 1 from J, leaving 8 bases between them. CDR1 is SGHTA, CDR2 FQGTGA, per germline. The chain's CDR3 is CASSLTHGGTDTQYF. The CDR3 nucleotides are TGTGCCAGCAGCTTAACTCACGGAGGCACAGATACGCAGTATTTT.

The chain joins TRBV9 to TRBJ1-2, with a tentative D call TRBD1 (6 bases). Germline lookup yields CDR1 SGDLS and CDR2 YYNGEE. V lost 3 bases to trimming and J lost 8 bases, with 14 bases between them. This CDR3 is 13 amino acids long. The DNA for the CDR3 is TGTGCCAGCAGCGCATCGAGAGGGGGAGGCTACACCTTC. Residues: CASSASRGGGYTF.

The chain couples TRBV2 to TRBJ2-5, with 10 nucleotides matching TRBD2. CDR3 length: 13 amino acids. Germline lookup yields CDR1 SNHLY and CDR2 FYNNEI. V lost 9 bases to trimming and J lost 5 bases; unmatched junction nucleotides: 6. CDR3 residues: CARGTSVVETQYF. The CDR3 bases are TGTGCCAGGGGGACTAGCGTGGTGGAGACCCAGTACTTC.

The chain couples TRBV9 to TRBJ2-7; 9 bases are a match to TRBD1. CDR3 length: 15 amino acids. Germline V CDR1 and CDR2: SGDLS, YYNGEE. Losses at the gene ends were 3 bases for V and 2 bases for J; bases not matched to a gene: 6. DNA of the CDR3: TGTGCCAGCAGCGGGGCGGGACAGGGCACCTACGAGCAGTACTTC. Translation gives CASSGAGQGTYEQYF.

This clone has a single count. The chain carries TRBV11-1 and TRBJ1-1; D is undetermined. Germline V lookup: CDR1 SGHAT, CDR2 FQDESV (reference sequence). V lost 5 bases to trimming and J lost 10 bases, with 20 bases between them. The CDR3 is 14 residues long. The DNA of the CDR3 is TGTGCCAGCAGCCTGGATACCTACGCGGGCTTAGCTTTCTTT. This encodes CASSLDTYAGLAFF. Complete variable domain (other parts from reference TRBV11-1 and TRBJ1-1): EAEVAQSPRYKITEKSQAVAFWCDPISGHATLYWYRQILGQGPELLVQFQDESVVDDSQLPKDRFSAERLKGVDSTLKIQPAELGDSAMYLCASSLDTYAGLAFFGQGTRLTVV.

About this clone itself: The same CDR3 arises from other DNA sequences in this sample as well. V gene TRBV28 combines with J gene TRBJ1-2, with no clear D. Trimming pared 2 bases from V and 5 bases from J, leaving 6 bases between. Germline V gene sequence: CDR1 MDHEN, CDR2 SYDVKM. This CDR3 region has 12 residues. The CDR3 sequence: CASSLRGYGYTF. The CDR3 DNA sequence: TGTGCCAGCAGTTTAAGAGGATATGGCTACACCTTC.

The rearrangement joins TRBV5-8 to TRBJ1-5; perhaps TRBD1 as D (6 bases). The length of the CDR3 is 16 residues. CDR1 and CDR2 from the germline V gene are SGHTS and YDEGEE. Trimming shortened V by 2 bases and J by 6 bases, and 18 bases separated the two germline ends. CDR3 region: CASSLATGPRGQPQHF. The CDR3 DNA is TGTGCCAGCAGCTTAGCCACCGGGCCCAGGGGTCAGCCCCAGCATTTT.

This rearrangement joins TRBV5-1 to TRBJ1-4, with D unresolved. Germline V gene data show CDR1 as SGHRS and CDR2 as YFSETQ. The length of the CDR3 is 16 residues. V dropped 0 bases and J dropped 0 bases, with 9 bases sitting between them. The CDR3 bases are TGCGCCAGCAGCTTGGGGCCGCTTGCAACTAATGAAAAACTGTTTTTT. Its translation: CASSLGPLATNEKLFF.

This sequence joins TRBV18 and TRBJ2-2; 7 nucleotides line up with TRBD1. CDR3 length: 18 amino acids. Germline trimming cut 2 bases from V and 0 bases from J; bases unmatched to any gene: 9. Germline assignment: CDR1 KGHSH and CDR2 LQKENI. The CDR3: CASSPRESGTANTGELFF. CDR3 nucleotides: TGTGCCAGCTCACCAAGAGAGTCCGGGACAGCGAACACCGGGGAGCTGTTTTTT. Full variable domain (missing parts from reference TRBV18 and TRBJ2-2): NAGVMQNPRHLVRRRGQEARLRCSPMKGHSHVYWYRQLPEEGLKFMVYLQKENIIDESGMPKERFSAEFPKEGPSILRIQQVVRGDSAAYFCASSPRESGTANTGELFFGEGSRLTVL.

The chain employs TRBV11-3 and TRBJ2-5, with 10 bases fitting TRBD2. Per germline, CDR1 SGHNT and CDR2 YENEEA. With V trimmed by 1 base and J by 1 base, 3 bases remained unmatched. The length of the CDR3 is 16 residues. As DNA, the CDR3 is TGTGCCAGCAGCTTAGGGGTAGCGGGAGGCCAAGAGACCCAGTACTTC. Translating gives CASSLGVAGGQETQYF.

The CDR3 reads CASTKAGENTGELFF. The CDR3 DNA sequence: TGTGCCAGTACCAAAGCGGGGGAGAACACCGGGGAGCTGTTTTTT. This sequence joins TRBV19 and TRBJ2-2; TRBD2 matches 8 bases. The junction had 5 bases not matched to a gene; V was cut back by 7 bases and J by 1 base. CDR1 is LNHDA and CDR2 is SQIVND in the germline V gene (reference sequence). There are 15 residues in the CDR3. The full variable domain, in which reference TRBV19 and TRBJ2-2 provide the parts outside the CDR3, is DGGITQSPKYLFRKEGQNVTLSCEQNLNHDAMYWYRQDPGQGLRLIYYSQIVNDFQKGDIAEGYSVSREKKESFPLTVTSAQKNPTAFYLCASTKAGENTGELFFGEGSRLTVL.

V is TRBV30 and J is TRBJ2-7; D perhaps matches TRBD2 (6 bases). Trimming removed 0 bases from V and 3 bases from J, with 15 bases in between. The germline CDR1 and CDR2 sequences are GTSNPN and SVGIG (reference sequence). The CDR3 length is 15 residues. The CDR3 region is CAWSVLGGMGYEQYF. For the CDR3, the DNA is TGTGCCTGGAGTGTACTCGGGGGAATGGGCTACGAGCAGTACTTC.

This clone has just a few counts. The J gene is TRBJ1-5, the V gene TRBV28; possibly TRBD1 for D (6 bases). CDR1 and CDR2 (germline): MDHEN, SYDVKM. Between the trimmed V and J ends, which lost 5 bases and 5 bases, there was a span of 22 bases. The CDR3 is 17 amino acids. The CDR3 DNA sequence: TGTGCCAGCAGTCTTAAAGGGACGGCAAGGGGGTATCAGCCCCAGCATTTT. The encoded protein is CASSLKGTARGYQPQHF.

V is TRBV10-3 and J is TRBJ2-2, with D perhaps TRBD2 (5 bases). V lost 2 bases and J 5 bases, leaving 9 bases between the germline ends. CDR1 ENHRY and CDR2 SYGVKD come from the germline V gene. The length of the CDR3 is 14 residues. CDR3 loop: CAISEGRGTGELFF. In DNA, the CDR3 is TGTGCCATCAGTGAGGGGCGCGGGACCGGGGAGCTGTTTTTT.